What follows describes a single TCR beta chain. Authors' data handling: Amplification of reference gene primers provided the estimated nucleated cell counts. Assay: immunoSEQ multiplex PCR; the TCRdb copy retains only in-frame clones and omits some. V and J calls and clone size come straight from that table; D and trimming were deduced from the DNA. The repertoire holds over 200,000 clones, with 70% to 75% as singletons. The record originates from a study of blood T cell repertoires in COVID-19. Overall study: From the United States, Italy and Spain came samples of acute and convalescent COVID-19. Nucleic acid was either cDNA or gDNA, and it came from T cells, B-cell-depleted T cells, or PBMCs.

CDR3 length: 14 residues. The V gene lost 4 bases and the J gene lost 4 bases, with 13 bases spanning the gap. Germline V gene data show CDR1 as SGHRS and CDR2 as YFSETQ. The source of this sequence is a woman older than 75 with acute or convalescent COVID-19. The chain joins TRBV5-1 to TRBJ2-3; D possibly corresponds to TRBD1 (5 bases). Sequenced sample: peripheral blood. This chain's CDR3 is CASSQGQRADTQYF. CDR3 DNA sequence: TGCGCCAGCAGCCAGGGTCAACGGGCAGATACGCAGTATTTT.